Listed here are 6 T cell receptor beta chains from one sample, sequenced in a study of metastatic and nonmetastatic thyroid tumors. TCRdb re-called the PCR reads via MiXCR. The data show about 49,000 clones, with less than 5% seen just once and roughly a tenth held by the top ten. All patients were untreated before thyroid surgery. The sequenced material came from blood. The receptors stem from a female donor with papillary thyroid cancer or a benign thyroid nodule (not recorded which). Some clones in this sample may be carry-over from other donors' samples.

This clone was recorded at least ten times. As DNA, the CDR3 is TGTGCCAGTAGTCTGGGCAGGGCTGCCGATCAGCCCCAGCATTTT. Amino acids: CASSLGRAADQPQHF. The chain uses TRBV19 and TRBJ1-5; a possible D gene is TRBD1 (5 bases). With 5 bases removed from V and 5 bases from J, the gap between germline ends came to 16 bases. Germline loops: CDR1 LNHDA, CDR2 SQIVND (reference sequence). The length of the CDR3 is 15 residues.

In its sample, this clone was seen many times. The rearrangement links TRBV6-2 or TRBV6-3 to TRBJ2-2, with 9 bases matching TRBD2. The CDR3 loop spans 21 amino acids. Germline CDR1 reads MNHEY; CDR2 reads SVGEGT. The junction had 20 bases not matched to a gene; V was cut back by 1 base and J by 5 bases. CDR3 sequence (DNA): TGTGCCAGCAGTTACTTGGCCCCCCCCGCGGGACTAGCCAAGGTTACCGGGGAGCTGTTTTTT. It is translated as CASSYLAPPAGLAKVTGELFF.

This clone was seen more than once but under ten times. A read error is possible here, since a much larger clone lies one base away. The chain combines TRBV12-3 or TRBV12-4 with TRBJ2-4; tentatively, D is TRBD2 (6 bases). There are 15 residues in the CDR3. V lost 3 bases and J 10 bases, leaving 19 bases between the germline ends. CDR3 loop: CASSFSGPLGKIQYF. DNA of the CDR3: TGTGCCAGCAGTTTTAGCGGACCCCTGGGAAAAATTCAGTACTTC.

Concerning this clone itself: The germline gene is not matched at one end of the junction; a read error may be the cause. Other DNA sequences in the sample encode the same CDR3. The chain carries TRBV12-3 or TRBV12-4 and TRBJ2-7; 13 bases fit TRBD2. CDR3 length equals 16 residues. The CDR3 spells CASSSILAGGPHEQYF. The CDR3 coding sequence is TGCGCCAGCAGCTCTATACTAGCGGGAGGGCCCCACGAGCAGTACTTC.

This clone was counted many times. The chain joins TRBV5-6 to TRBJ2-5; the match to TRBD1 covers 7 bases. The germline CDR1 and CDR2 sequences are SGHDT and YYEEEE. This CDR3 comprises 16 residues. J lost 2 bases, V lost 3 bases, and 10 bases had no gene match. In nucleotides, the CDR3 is TGTGCCAGCAGCTCGCGAGGGACAGTGGGGCAAGAGACCCAGTACTTC. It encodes CASSSRGTVGQETQYF. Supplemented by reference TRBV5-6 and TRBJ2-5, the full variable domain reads DAGVTQSPTHLIKTRGQQVTLRCSPKSGHDTVSWYQQALGQGPQFIFQYYEEEERQRGNFPDRFSGHQFPNYSSELNVNALLLGDSALYLCASSSRGTVGQETQYFGPGTRLLVL.

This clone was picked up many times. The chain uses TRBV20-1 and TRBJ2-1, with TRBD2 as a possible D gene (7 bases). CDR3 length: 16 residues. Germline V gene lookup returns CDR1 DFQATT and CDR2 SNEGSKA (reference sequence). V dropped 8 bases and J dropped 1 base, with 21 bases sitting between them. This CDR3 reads CSLQNAGDISYNEQFF. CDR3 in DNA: TGCAGTCTACAGAATGCGGGGGACATATCCTACAATGAGCAGTTCTTC.